These T cell receptor beta chains were read from a single sample in a study of a mutant IDH1 vaccine in newly diagnosed glioma. Produced via immunoSEQ multiplex PCR; TCRdb's table is partial and in-frame only. The table lists approximately 25,000 clones, 93% of them singletons. Sequencing used PBMCs, obtained from a glioma patient treated with radiotherapy, temozolomide or both. These receptors were taken from a middle-aged man with glioma. The CDR3 runs from the conserved cysteine through the conserved F or W. Fields, in order: V gene, D gene, clone size, J gene, CDR3 protein, CDR3 DNA. The D gene is left open where the match is weak. A clone size is listed for some rows: how often the clone was seen (once, few, many), or a class if it is expanded.

TRBV6-5	TRBD1	-	TRBJ2-7	CASSWDRGEFGYEQYF	TGTGCCAGCAGTTGGGACAGGGGAGAGTTTGGGTACGAGCAGTACTTC
TRBV11-3	-	-	TRBJ1-1	CASSLTTLGTEAFF	TGTGCCAGCAGCTTAACGACCCTGGGGACTGAAGCTTTCTTT
TRBV12-5	-	-	TRBJ1-5	CASGLADRYQPQHF	TGTGCTAGTGGTTTGGCCGACAGGTATCAGCCCCAGCATTTT
TRBV7-2	-	-	TRBJ2-5	CASRPDGGETQYF	TGTGCCAGCAGACCCGACGGGGGAGAGACCCAGTACTTC
TRBV4-3	TRBD1	few	TRBJ2-7	CASSHRTGQPSYEQYF	TGCGCCAGCAGCCACAGGACAGGTCAACCCTCCTACGAGCAGTACTTC
TRBV7-3	TRBD2	-	TRBJ2-2	CASSLTSGKAGELFF	TGTGCCAGCAGCTTAACTAGCGGGAAGGCCGGGGAGCTGTTTTTT
TRBV18	-	-	TRBJ1-4	CASSPNGATNEKLFF	TGTGCCAGCTCACCAAACGGTGCAACTAATGAAAAACTGTTTTTT
TRBV29-1	TRBD1	-	TRBJ1-5	CSVSGQGQPQHF	TGCAGCGTTTCGGGACAGGGCCAGCCCCAGCATTTT
TRBV5-4	TRBD2	-	TRBJ2-1	CASSSGARGGRAGGNEQFF	TGTGCCAGCAGCTCTGGGGCCAGGGGCGGGAGGGCCGGGGGCAATGAGCAGTTCTTC
TRBV30	-	-	TRBJ1-1	CAWKRDLNTEAFF	TGTGCCTGGAAAAGGGATCTGAACACTGAAGCTTTCTTT
TRBV27	-	-	TRBJ2-1	CASSLDINNEQFF	TGTGCCAGCAGTTTGGACATTAACAATGAGCAGTTCTTC
TRBV11-3	-	-	TRBJ1-1	CASSLLGGGETFF	TGTGCCAGCAGCTTACTCGGCGGGGGTGAAACTTTCTTT
TRBV2	-	-	TRBJ2-7	CASSDGDLSYEQYF	TGTGCCAGCAGTGACGGGGATCTATCCTACGAGCAGTACTTC
TRBV18	-	-	TRBJ1-1	CASTDQRNTEAFF	TGTGCCAGCACCGATCAGAGGAACACTGAAGCTTTCTTT
TRBV9	-	-	TRBJ2-1	CASDSEGASYNEQFF	TGTGCCAGTGACTCGGAGGGGGCGTCCTACAATGAGCAGTTCTTC
TRBV9	-	-	TRBJ1-3	CASSPRRMSGNTIYF	TGTGCCAGCAGCCCCCGTCGGATGTCTGGAAACACCATATATTTT
TRBV7-2	TRBD2	-	TRBJ2-5	CASSLGLAGVGTQYF	TGTGCCAGCAGCTTAGGGCTAGCGGGGGTTGGTACCCAGTACTTC
TRBV28	TRBD1	-	TRBJ1-5	CASSPWTGDGNQPQHF	TGTGCCAGCAGTCCCTGGACAGGGGACGGCAATCAGCCCCAGCATTTT
TRBV2	TRBD2	-	TRBJ2-1	CASSALRLAGGYNEQFF	TGTGCCAGCAGTGCCCTGCGACTAGCGGGAGGCTACAATGAGCAGTTCTTC
TRBV2	-	-	TRBJ2-7	CASSEQGPSYEQYF	TGTGCCAGCAGTGAGCAGGGCCCCTCCTACGAGCAGTACTTC
TRBV7-9	-	few	TRBJ1-2	CASSLAGQGKANYGYTF	TGTGCCAGCAGCCTAGCGGGGCAGGGAAAAGCTAACTATGGCTACACCTTC
TRBV7-9	TRBD2	-	TRBJ2-1	CASSLLAGGNEQFF	TGTGCCAGCAGCTTACTAGCGGGGGGGAATGAGCAGTTCTTC
TRBV29-1	TRBD1	once	TRBJ2-2	CSVGQGGRVTGELFF	TGCAGCGTGGGACAGGGTGGAAGGGTCACCGGGGAGCTGTTTTTT
TRBV7-2	-	-	TRBJ1-5	CASSPQGIYSNQPQHF	TGTGCCAGCAGCCCACAGGGAATTTATAGCAATCAGCCCCAGCATTTT
TRBV5-4	-	once	TRBJ1-1	CASSLLANTEAFF	TGTGCCAGCAGCTTGCTTGCGAACACTGAAGCTTTCTTT
TRBV27	TRBD2	-	TRBJ2-7	CASSALAGVPYEQYF	TGTGCCAGCAGTGCGCTAGCGGGAGTGCCCTACGAGCAGTACTTC
TRBV5-6	TRBD1	-	TRBJ1-5	CASSRTKGQYSNQPQHF	TGTGCCAGCAGCCGTACTAAGGGACAGTATAGCAATCAGCCCCAGCATTTT
TRBV27	-	once	TRBJ1-4	CASSFAVTAENEKLFF	TGTGCCAGCAGTTTCGCGGTGACAGCAGAAAATGAAAAACTGTTTTTT
TRBV20-1	-	-	TRBJ2-1	CSAPTRNEQFF	TGCAGTGCTCCAACTAGAAATGAGCAGTTCTTC
TRBV7-9	-	once	TRBJ2-5	CASSLAIASQETQYF	TGTGCCAGCAGCTTAGCGATAGCTAGTCAAGAGACCCAGTACTTC
TRBV7-8	-	-	TRBJ2-7	CASSPSFGAGGEQYF	TGTGCCAGCAGCCCTAGTTTTGGGGCAGGAGGCGAGCAGTACTTC
TRBV7-2	-	-	TRBJ2-7	CASSLQAATYEQYF	TGTGCCAGCAGCTTGCAGGCAGCAACCTACGAGCAGTACTTC
TRBV5-6	-	-	TRBJ2-3	CASSFPSHTQYF	TGTGCCAGCAGCTTCCCTTCACATACGCAGTATTTT
TRBV29-1	TRBD2	once	TRBJ2-1	CSVEDMTSGAYNEQFF	TGCAGCGTTGAAGATATGACTAGCGGAGCGTACAATGAGCAGTTCTTC
TRBV9	-	-	TRBJ1-1	CASSPRPDTEAFF	TGTGCCAGCAGCCCCCGACCAGACACTGAAGCTTTCTTT
TRBV27	-	-	TRBJ1-3	CASSLNWWGLQSGNTIYF	TGTGCCAGCAGTTTAAACTGGTGGGGACTCCAATCTGGAAACACCATATATTTT
TRBV11-2	-	-	TRBJ2-3	CASSPMLASSGDTQYF	TGTGCCAGCAGCCCCATGCTAGCCAGTTCGGGAGATACGCAGTATTTT
TRBV6-6	-	-	TRBJ2-5	CASSPPRRIVETQYF	TGTGCCAGCAGCCCCCCGAGGAGGATCGTTGAGACCCAGTACTTC
TRBV5-6	TRBD1	-	TRBJ2-7	CASSTGTVWIEQYF	TGTGCCAGCAGCACCGGGACAGTATGGATCGAGCAGTACTTC
TRBV27	-	-	TRBJ2-1	CASSLRSGPYNEQFF	TGTGCCAGCAGTCTTCGGAGCGGGCCCTACAATGAGCAGTTCTTC
TRBV5-1	-	-	TRBJ1-3	CASSVGDVRAAGNTIYF	TGCGCCAGCAGCGTGGGGGATGTAAGGGCCGCTGGAAACACCATATATTTT
TRBV7-6	-	-	TRBJ1-2	CASSYLTGNYGYTF	TGTGCCAGCAGCTACCTAACAGGGAACTATGGCTACACCTTC
TRBV12-5	-	once	TRBJ2-7	CASGLGLAYEQYF	TGTGCTAGTGGTTTGGGACTAGCCTACGAGCAGTACTTC
TRBV30	-	-	TRBJ2-7	CAWSVLMGSSYEQYF	TGTGCCTGGAGTGTACTGATGGGGAGCTCCTACGAGCAGTACTTC
TRBV5-4	-	-	TRBJ1-1	CASSLEPSSEAFF	TGTGCCAGCAGCTTGGAGCCGTCCTCGGAAGCTTTCTTT